A single T cell receptor beta chain is shown here with its context. It has no known antigen specificity. One base away there is no much larger clone; base qualities are not given. The immunoSEQ kit was used, according to the manufacturer's recommendations, to generate TCR beta libraries from genomic DNA. For library preparation, a first multiplex PCR was performed with proprietary primers, followed by a second PCR in which unique barcodes were added, and bead cleanups were performed after each round. A positive control reaction and a negative control reaction, both provided in the kit, were run with every batch of samples. The final libraries underwent checking on an Agilent 4200 TapeStation D1000 ScreenTape, volumetric pooling, and quantification by qPCR. Sequencing was performed on an Illumina NextSeq500 using a MidOutput 150-cycle cartridge, with 156 Read1 cycles, 15 Index1 cycles, and the kit custom primers. The pooled library was loaded at roughly 0.94 pM with an approximately 21% PhiX control spike-in. As for how the authors treated the data: The vendor-processed data were analyzed in R, and a clonotype was defined as all T cells that share the same CDR3 nucleotide sequence. For clone abundance analyses, frequencies were normalized to the 10,000 most abundant clones in each sample. Before analysis, public T cell clones were removed, and these numbered fewer than six per sample on average. An abundance difference of at least 32-fold between compartments was the criterion for calling clonotypes tumor-enriched or baseline blood-enriched. A beta-binomial differential abundance model was used to identify clonotypes that were expanded or contracted between blood time points. The Baroni-Urbani and Buser coefficient was used to measure tumor-blood repertoire similarity, and groups were compared with two-tailed Wilcoxon tests in R. TCRdb obtained this table from immuneACCESS and retained in-frame rearrangements with V and J assigned. These tables miss some clones; where compared with another copy, unresolved V genes account for less than half of the shortfall, and the remainder is unexplained. That table supplies the V and J calls and clone size; D and trimming were determined from the DNA. In this sample the table shows about 140,000 clones, roughly 90% of which occur a single time. The ten most abundant clones make up less than 20% of the sample.

The data derive from a study of radiation and T cells in renal cell carcinoma (dated by TCRdb to 2019 to 2021). For context, the study as a whole: In total, fewer than 55 samples underwent TCR beta sequencing: around 26 tumors plus 27 peripheral blood samples. The final blood draw was performed at 4 weeks after radiation, at the same time as nephrectomy. In the 53 samples combined, some 4,000,000 unique CDR3 nucleotide sequences were found, encoding about 3 million unique CDR3 amino acid sequences. What the work shows at the level of the full study, not this receptor alone: No pretreatment tumor biopsies were available, so the baseline intratumoral presence of clonotypes could not be determined. Changes in the blood repertoire were not tracked past 4 weeks after treatment. In blood, the top tumor clonotypes increased between baseline and 2 weeks post-radiation and then shrank by 4 weeks, which suggests that tumor-resident clones expanded only transiently. Because the trial had a single-armed design, the trial could not examine how radiation dose or scheduling affected the TCR repertoire.

V is cut by 3 bases and J by 6 bases, and the space between the germline ends is 21 bases. From the germline V gene, CDR1 is KGHSH and CDR2 is LQKENI. Taken from cysteine to phenylalanine, the CDR3 has 17 residues. The retained sequence is limited to the CDR3, 51 bases, with the frame set at the first base. The time point tag for this specimen amounts to: blood 4 weeks post-SBRT, at nephrectomy. Explained via the paper, the treatment or condition label denotes: 15 Gy SBRT to primary tumor, nephrectomy 4 weeks later. The samples were drawn from a clinical trial, where primary renal cell carcinomas were treated with 15 Gy of stereotactic body radiation therapy and then removed by nephrectomy 4 weeks afterward. Serial peripheral blood from radiation-treated patients was sampled at baseline, 2 weeks and 4 weeks after SBRT to track tumor-enriched clonotypes. All patients had renal cell carcinoma with clear cell pathology. Genomic DNA for TCR sequencing was prepared using the QIAamp DNA Blood Mini Kit (Qiagen). The analyses included just those samples that passed every quality control check.

The material was blood, obtained from a patient whose treatment included radiotherapy and nephrectomy. The origin of this receptor is a woman aged 45-60 years with renal cell carcinoma. This chain is built from TRBV18 and TRBJ1-5; TRBD1 might be the D gene, on 6 matching bases. The CDR3 region reads CASSPVAGGAGSQPQHF. The base sequence is TGTGCCAGCTCACCGGTGGCGGGGGGCGCGGGAAGTCAGCCCCAGCATTTT.